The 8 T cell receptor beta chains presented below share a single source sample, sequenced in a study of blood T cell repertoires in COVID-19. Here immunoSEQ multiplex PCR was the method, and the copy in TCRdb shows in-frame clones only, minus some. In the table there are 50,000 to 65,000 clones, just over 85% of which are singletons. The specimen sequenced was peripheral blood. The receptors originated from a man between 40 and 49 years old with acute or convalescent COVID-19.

The CDR3 DNA follows: TGTGCCATCAGTGCCCTAGTAGCCGGGGAGCTGTTTTTT. Translated: CAISALVAGELFF. The V and J genes are TRBV10-3 and TRBJ2-2, with D unresolved. There are 13 residues in the CDR3. CDR1 ENHRY and CDR2 SYGVKD come from the germline V gene. The V end was cut by 4 bases, the J end by 6 bases, with 9 bases between.

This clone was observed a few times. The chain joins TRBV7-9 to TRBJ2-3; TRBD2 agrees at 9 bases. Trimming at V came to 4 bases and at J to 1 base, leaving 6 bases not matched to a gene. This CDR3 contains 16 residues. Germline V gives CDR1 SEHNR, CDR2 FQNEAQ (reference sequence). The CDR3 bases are TGTGCCAGCAGCTCAAATAGCGGGGGAGGCACAGATACGCAGTATTTT. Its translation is CASSSNSGGGTDTQYF.

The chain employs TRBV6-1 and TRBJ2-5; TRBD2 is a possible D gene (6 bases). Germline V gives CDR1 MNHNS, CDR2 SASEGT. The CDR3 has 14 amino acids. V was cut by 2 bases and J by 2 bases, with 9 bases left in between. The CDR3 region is CASSEPGLQETQYF. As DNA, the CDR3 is TGTGCCAGCAGTGAACCGGGACTTCAAGAGACCCAGTACTTC.

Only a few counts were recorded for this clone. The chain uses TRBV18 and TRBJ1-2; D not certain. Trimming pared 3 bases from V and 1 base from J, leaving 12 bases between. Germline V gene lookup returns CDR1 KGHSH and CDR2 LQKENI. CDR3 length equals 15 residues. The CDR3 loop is CASSPAGRLNYGYTF. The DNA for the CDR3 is TGTGCCAGCTCACCGGCGGGCCGCCTTAACTATGGCTACACCTTC.

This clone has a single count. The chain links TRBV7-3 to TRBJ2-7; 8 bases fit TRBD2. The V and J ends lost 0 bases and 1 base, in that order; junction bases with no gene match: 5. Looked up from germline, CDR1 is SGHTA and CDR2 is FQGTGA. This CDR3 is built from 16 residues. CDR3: CASSLTGGARSYEQYF. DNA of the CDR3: TGTGCCAGCAGCTTAACCGGGGGGGCCCGGTCCTACGAGCAGTACTTC. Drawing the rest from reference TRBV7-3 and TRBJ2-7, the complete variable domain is GAGVSQTPSNKVTEKGKYVELRCDPISGHTALYWYRQSLGQGPEFLIYFQGTGAADDSGLPNDRFFAVRPEGSVSTLKIQRTERGDSAVYLCASSLTGGARSYEQYFGPGTRLTVT.

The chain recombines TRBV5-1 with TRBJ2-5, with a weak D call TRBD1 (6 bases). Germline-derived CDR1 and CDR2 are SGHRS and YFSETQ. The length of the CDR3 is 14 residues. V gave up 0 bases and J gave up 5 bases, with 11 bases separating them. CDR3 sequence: CASSLAGTTETQYF. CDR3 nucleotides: TGCGCCAGCAGCTTGGCCGGGACAACGGAGACCCAGTACTTC.

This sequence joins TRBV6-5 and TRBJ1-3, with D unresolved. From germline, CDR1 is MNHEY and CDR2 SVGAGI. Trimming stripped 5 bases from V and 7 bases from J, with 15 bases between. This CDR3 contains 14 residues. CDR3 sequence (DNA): TGTGCCAGCAGTCCCCCGAGATCTCGGAACACCATATATTTT. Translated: CASSPPRSRNTIYF.

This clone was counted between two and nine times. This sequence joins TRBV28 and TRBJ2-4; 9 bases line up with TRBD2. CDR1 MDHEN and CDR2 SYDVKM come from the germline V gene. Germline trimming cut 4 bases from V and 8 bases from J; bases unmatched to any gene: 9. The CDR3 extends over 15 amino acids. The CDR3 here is CASSSSRGGLDIQYF. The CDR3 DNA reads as TGTGCCAGCAGTTCCTCGCGGGGGGGTCTTGACATTCAGTACTTC.